The clone carrying this T cell receptor beta chain showed up just a few times. Antigen specificity is unknown. The V gene lost 5 bases and the J gene lost 2 bases, with 9 bases spanning the gap. The germline gives CDR1 SNHLY, CDR2 FYNNEI. The CDR3 has 13 amino acids. This record comes from a study of cytomegalovirus exposure and HLA in healthy donors. PCR was performed using 60 Vbeta and 13 Jbeta primers. This table comes from immunoSEQ multiplex PCR, and its TCRdb copy is limited to in-frame clones, with some not included. Among 150,000 to 200,000 clones listed, 76% were seen once. Study conclusions and caveats: Relative to equally common others, HLA-associated TCR beta chains showed greater clonal expansion in a later analysis.

The chain recombines TRBV2 with TRBJ1-2; D call uncertain. Input material: PBMCs. The receptor was isolated from a man between 60 and 75 years old in good health and CMV-seronegative. CDR3 DNA: TGTGCCAGCAGTAACCCGGGGAACTATGGCTACACCTTC. This translates into CASSNPGNYGYTF.